The clone carrying this T cell receptor beta chain was seen a few times. 5'RACE, which relied on constant-segment primers, yielded TCR alpha and TCR beta cDNA libraries carrying sample barcodes and UMIs. Using its own MiXCR run on the 5' RACE reads, TCRdb lists one record per CDR3 protein. The sample shows roughly 180,000 distinct CDR3 sequences, under 14% of them seen only once. This sample is part of a study of T-cell memory formation after mild COVID-19. CDR1 LGHNA and CDR2 YNFKEQ come from the germline V gene. The CDR3 covers 16 residues. Trimming took 3 bases from V and 3 from J, leaving 17 bases between them.

The TCR originated in a man aged 18 to 30 who had mild COVID-19 (a few samples of this study predate the infection). Cell type and time point are not known. J is TRBJ1-2 and V is TRBV4-2; a weak D match, TRBD1 (6 bases). Sequencing was done on a sample of PBMCs or a T cell subset sorted from them (not recorded which). The CDR3 here is CASSHPNSPGDYGYTF. DNA for the CDR3: TGTGCCAGCAGCCACCCGAATTCGCCAGGGGACTATGGCTACACCTTC.